Following are 12 T cell receptor beta chains from one sample sequenced in a study of T cell responses to AZD1222 COVID-19 vaccine (dated by TCRdb to the early 2020s). The method was the immunoSEQ multiplex PCR assay. TCRdb holds this immuneACCESS table with in-frame rearrangements only. Some clones are missing; in checked studies, unresolved V genes explain under half, and the rest has no known cause. The sample table contains approximately 150,000 clones; only one count was recorded for 90% to 95% of them. Of the sample, 0.7% to 0.9% is held by the ten largest clones. According to the study, the label for this sample's time point signals: baseline before first vaccination. The sample was peripheral blood, taken on day 0 of AZD1222 vaccination. These receptors originate from an adult in good health.

This chain connects TRBV2 to TRBJ1-3; a weak D match, TRBD1 (5 bases). This CDR3 contains 14 residues. Germline V gene lookup returns CDR1 SNHLY and CDR2 FYNNEI. Deletions cut 5 bases from V and 4 bases from J, with 12 bases between. The CDR3 region has the DNA TGTGCCAGCAGTTTACGGACATGGGGAAACACCATATATTTT. It codes for CASSLRTWGNTIYF. The variable domain in full, completed from reference TRBV2 and TRBJ1-3, reads EPEVTQTPSHQVTQMGQEVILRCVPISNHLYFYWYRQILGQKVEFLVSFYNNEISEKSEIFDDQFSVERPDGSNFTLKIRSTKLEDSAMYFCASSLRTWGNTIYFGEGSWLTVV.

The V and J genes are TRBV6-1 and TRBJ1-2; D remains ambiguous. Germline lookup yields CDR1 MNHNS and CDR2 SASEGT. V lost 0 bases and J lost 6, with 14 bases in between. The CDR3 is 15 residues long. This CDR3 is CASSEAARRTHGYTF. The DNA of the CDR3 is TGTGCCAGCAGTGAAGCGGCCCGTCGGACTCATGGCTACACCTTC.

The chain uses TRBV4-2 and TRBJ2-5; D remains ambiguous. V lost 4 bases to trimming and J lost 1 base, with 7 bases between them. The CDR3 extends over 13 amino acids. Germline CDR1 reads LGHNA; CDR2 reads YNFKEQ. CDR3 sequence reads: CASSPHAQETQYF. Here the CDR3 DNA reads TGTGCCAGCAGCCCCCATGCCCAAGAGACCCAGTACTTC.

The chain carries TRBV5-8 and TRBJ2-7, with D possibly TRBD1 on 6 matching bases. This CDR3 spans 14 amino acids. CDR1 and CDR2 (germline): SGHTS, YDEGEE. Trimming left V 2 bases short and J 5 bases short, with 14 bases between. This CDR3 is CASSFTGLRNEQYF. Written as DNA, the CDR3 is TGTGCCAGCAGCTTTACAGGGTTGAGAAACGAGCAGTACTTC.

The genes are TRBV2 and TRBJ1-1, with D perhaps matching TRBD1 (5 bases). The CDR3 is 14 residues long. The germline CDR1 and CDR2 sequences are SNHLY and FYNNEI. Trimming took 5 bases from V and 0 from J, leaving 10 bases between them. The CDR3: CASSSEGVNTEAFF. The CDR3 bases are TGTGCCAGCAGTTCCGAAGGGGTGAACACTGAAGCTTTCTTT.

The J gene is TRBJ1-2, the V gene TRBV25-1; 7 nucleotides agree with TRBD1. Germline CDR1 is MGHDK and CDR2 is SYGVNS. The ends lost 1 base at V and 7 bases at J; junction bases unmatched: 12. This CDR3 contains 16 residues. The CDR3 loop reads CASSELRAGGLSGYTF. The CDR3 DNA sequence: TGTGCCAGCAGTGAATTAAGGGCAGGGGGGCTTAGTGGCTACACCTTC.

The chain has TRBV19 and TRBJ1-1; 7 bases agree with TRBD1. The CDR3 sequence is 14 residues long. Germline CDR1 reads LNHDA; CDR2 reads SQIVND (reference sequence). V lost 6 bases, J lost 0 bases, and 4 bases stayed unmatched. CDR3 loop: CASSSTGVNTEAFF. The CDR3 DNA follows: TGTGCCAGTAGCTCCACAGGGGTGAACACTGAAGCTTTCTTT.

This chain links TRBV4-2 with TRBJ2-7; D not resolved. The CDR3 extends over 12 amino acids. The V gene lost 1 base and the J gene lost 4 bases, with 5 bases spanning the gap. Germline-derived CDR1 and CDR2 are LGHNA and YNFKEQ. The CDR3 region is CASSQVGYEQYF. In DNA, the CDR3 is TGTGCCAGCAGCCAAGTTGGATACGAGCAGTACTTC.

V and J are TRBV7-9 and TRBJ2-7; possible D gene TRBD1, 5 bases. The germline V gene encodes CDR1 SEHNR and CDR2 FQNEAQ (reference sequence). V lost 1 base to trimming and J lost 3 bases, with 10 bases between them. There are 14 residues in the CDR3. The CDR3 DNA sequence: TGTGCCAGCAGCTTAGGACAGTACATCTACGAGCAGTACTTC. This sequence encodes CASSLGQYIYEQYF.

The V and J genes are TRBV30 and TRBJ1-1; the D is unclear. Per germline, CDR1 GTSNPN and CDR2 SVGIG (reference sequence). Trimming took off 5 bases at V and 0 bases at J, with 10 bases between the two ends. This CDR3 is built from 13 residues. The CDR3 DNA follows: TGTGCCTGGGAATTGCGCATGAACACTGAAGCTTTCTTT. It specifies CAWELRMNTEAFF.

The chain is built from TRBV5-1 and TRBJ2-7, with D possibly being TRBD2 (5 bases). V gave up 0 bases and J gave up 5 bases, with 18 bases separating them. The CDR3 runs to 16 residues. CDR1 and CDR2 (germline): SGHRS, YFSETQ. The CDR3 protein is CASSLAPAGEYHEQYF. DNA for the CDR3: TGCGCCAGCAGCTTGGCCCCGGCTGGGGAGTACCACGAGCAGTACTTC.

The V and J genes are TRBV3-1 (or the pseudogene TRBV3-2) and TRBJ1-6; tentative D call: TRBD1 (5 bases). The CDR3 consists of 16 residues. CDR1 and CDR2 (germline): LGHDT, YNNKEL (reference sequence). Trimming removed 4 bases from V and 0 bases from J, with 10 bases in between. DNA for the CDR3: TGTGCCAGCAGCCTTAAGGGGAGCTCCTATAATTCACCCCTCCACTTT. It yields the protein CASSLKGSSYNSPLHF.